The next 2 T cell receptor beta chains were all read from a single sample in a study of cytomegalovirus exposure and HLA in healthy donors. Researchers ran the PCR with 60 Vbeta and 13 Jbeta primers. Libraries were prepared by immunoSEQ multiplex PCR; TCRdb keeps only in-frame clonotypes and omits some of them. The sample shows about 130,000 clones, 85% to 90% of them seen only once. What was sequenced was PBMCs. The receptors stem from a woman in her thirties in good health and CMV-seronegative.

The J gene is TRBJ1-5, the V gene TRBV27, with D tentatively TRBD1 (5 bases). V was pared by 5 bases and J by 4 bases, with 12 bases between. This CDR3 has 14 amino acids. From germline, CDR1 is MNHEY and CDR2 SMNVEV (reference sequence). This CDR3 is CASSPGGLNQPQHF. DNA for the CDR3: TGTGCCAGCAGTCCGGGGGGTCTGAATCAGCCCCAGCATTTT.

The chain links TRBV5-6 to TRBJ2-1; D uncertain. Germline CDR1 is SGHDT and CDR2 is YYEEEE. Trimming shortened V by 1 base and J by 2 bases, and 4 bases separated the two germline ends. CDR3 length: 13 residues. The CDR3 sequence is CASSLITYNEQFF. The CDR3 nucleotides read TGTGCCAGCAGCTTGATCACCTACAATGAGCAGTTCTTC.